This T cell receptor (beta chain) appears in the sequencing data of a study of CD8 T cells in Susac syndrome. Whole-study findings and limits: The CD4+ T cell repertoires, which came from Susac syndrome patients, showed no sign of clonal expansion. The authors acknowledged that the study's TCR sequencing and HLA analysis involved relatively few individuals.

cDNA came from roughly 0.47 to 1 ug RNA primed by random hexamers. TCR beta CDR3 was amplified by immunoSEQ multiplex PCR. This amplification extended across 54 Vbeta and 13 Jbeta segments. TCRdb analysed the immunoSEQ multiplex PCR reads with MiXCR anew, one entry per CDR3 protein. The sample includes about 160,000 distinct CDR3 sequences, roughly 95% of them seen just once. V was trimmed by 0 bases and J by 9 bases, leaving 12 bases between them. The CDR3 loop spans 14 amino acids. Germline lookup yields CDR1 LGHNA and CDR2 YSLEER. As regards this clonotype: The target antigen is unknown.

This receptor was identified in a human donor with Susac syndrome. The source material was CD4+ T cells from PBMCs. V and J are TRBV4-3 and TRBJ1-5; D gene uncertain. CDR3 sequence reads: CASSQEHGQRPQHF. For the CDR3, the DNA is TGCGCCAGCAGCCAAGAGCACGGCCAGCGGCCCCAGCATTTT.